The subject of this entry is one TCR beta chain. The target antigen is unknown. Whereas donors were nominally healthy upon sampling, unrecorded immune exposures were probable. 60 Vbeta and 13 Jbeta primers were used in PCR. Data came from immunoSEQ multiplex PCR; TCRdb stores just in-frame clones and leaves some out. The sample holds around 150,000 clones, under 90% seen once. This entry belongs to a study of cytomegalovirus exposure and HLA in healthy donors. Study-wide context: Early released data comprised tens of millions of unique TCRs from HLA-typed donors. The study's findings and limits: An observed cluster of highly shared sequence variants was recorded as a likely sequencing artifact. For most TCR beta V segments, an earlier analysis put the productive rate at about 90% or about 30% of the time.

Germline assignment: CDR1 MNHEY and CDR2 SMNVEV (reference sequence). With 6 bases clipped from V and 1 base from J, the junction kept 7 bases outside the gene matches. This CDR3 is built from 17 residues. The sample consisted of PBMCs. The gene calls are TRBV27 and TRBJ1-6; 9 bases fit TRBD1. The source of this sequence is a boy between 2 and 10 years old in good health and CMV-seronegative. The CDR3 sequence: CASRGYRGRSYNSPLHF. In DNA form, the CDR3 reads TGTGCCAGCAGGGGGTACAGGGGGCGTTCCTATAATTCACCCCTCCACTTT.